Listed here are 31 T cell receptor beta chains from one sample, sequenced in a study of T cell responses to AZD1222 COVID-19 vaccine. Assay: immunoSEQ multiplex PCR; the TCRdb copy retains only in-frame clones and omits some. The table shows around 150,000 clones, with around 94% occurring only once. This sample comprised peripheral blood, obtained 28 days after the second AZD1222 dose. These receptors came from an adult who received the AZD1222 COVID-19 vaccine.

V gene TRBV6-5 combines with J gene TRBJ1-1, with D tentatively TRBD1 (5 bases). V shed 3 bases and J shed 0 bases, with 8 bases lying between them. CDR1 is MNHEY, CDR2 SVGAGI, per germline. The CDR3 spans 14 residues. The CDR3 nucleotides read TGTGCCAGCAGTTATAAGGGGATGAACACTGAAGCTTTCTTT. Its translation is CASSYKGMNTEAFF.

The chain has TRBV5-8 and TRBJ2-2; D possibly corresponds to TRBD2 (6 bases). V was cut by 0 bases and J by 5 bases, with 11 bases left in between. The CDR3 has 15 amino acids. The germline CDR1 and CDR2 sequences are SGHTS and YDEGEE. The CDR3: CASSLGLVLTGELFF. For the CDR3, the DNA is TGTGCCAGCAGCTTGGGACTAGTTTTAACCGGGGAGCTGTTTTTT.

V gene TRBV19 combines with J gene TRBJ2-1, with 7 nucleotides matching TRBD2. The V and J ends lost 3 bases and 0 bases, in that order; junction bases with no gene match: 11. The CDR3 is 18 residues long. CDR1 and CDR2 from the germline V gene are LNHDA and SQIVND (reference sequence). In DNA, the CDR3 is TGTGCCAGTAGTATTGTGGGAGGGAGCCTAAGCTCCTACAATGAGCAGTTCTTC. Its translation: CASSIVGGSLSSYNEQFF.

The chain recombines TRBV19 with TRBJ2-7; the D is unclear. Trimming pared 6 bases from V and 0 bases from J, leaving 12 bases between. Germline CDR1 LNHDA, CDR2 SQIVND (reference sequence). The CDR3 length is 14 residues. DNA for the CDR3: TGTGCCAGTAGGTCTTTGCGGAGCTCCTACGAGCAGTACTTC. This sequence encodes CASRSLRSSYEQYF.

This clone was counted once. The chain carries TRBV6-5 and TRBJ1-4; no definite D call. The CDR3 sequence is 13 residues long. Trimming left V 6 bases short and J 0 bases short, with 5 bases between. Germline CDR1 MNHEY, CDR2 SVGAGI. Here the CDR3 DNA reads TGTGCCAGCAGGAGGGCAACTAATGAAAAACTGTTTTTT. Encoded protein: CASRRATNEKLFF.

The chain uses TRBV6-5 and TRBJ2-6; TRBD2 is a possible D gene (6 bases). The germline V gene encodes CDR1 MNHEY and CDR2 SVGAGI. V gave up 7 bases and J gave up 2 bases, with 12 bases separating them. This CDR3 comprises 15 residues. CDR3 sequence reads: CASNPGGTGANVLTF. For the CDR3, the DNA is TGTGCCAGCAACCCTGGGGGGACTGGGGCCAACGTCCTGACTTTC.

This clone was detected only a few times. The rearrangement links TRBV18 to TRBJ2-7; D remains unclear. CDR3 length equals 13 residues. The ends were cut back, 6 bases at V and 7 bases at J, with 16 bases in the middle. Germline V lookup: CDR1 KGHSH, CDR2 LQKENI. The CDR3 loop is CASSPIQVREQYF. The CDR3 DNA is TGTGCCAGCTCCCCAATTCAGGTTAGGGAGCAGTACTTC.

The CDR3: CAWSAGTYNSPLHF. The CDR3 bases are TGTGCCTGGAGTGCCGGGACCTATAATTCACCCCTCCACTTT. This chain links TRBV30 with TRBJ1-6; D unresolved. The CDR3 totals 14 residues. With 1 base removed from V and 2 bases from J, the gap between germline ends came to 6 bases. From germline, CDR1 is GTSNPN and CDR2 SVGIG (reference sequence). The variable domain in full, with the rest retrieved from reference TRBV30 and TRBJ1-6, is SQTIHQWPATLVQPVGSPLSLECTVEGTSNPNLYWYRQAAGRGLQLLFYSVGIGQISSEVPQNLSASRPQDRQFILSSKKLLLSDSGFYLCAWSAGTYNSPLHFGNGTRLTVT.

V is TRBV19 and J is TRBJ2-1; D ambiguous. This CDR3 spans 13 amino acids. The ends were cut back, 3 bases at V and 4 bases at J, with 7 bases in the middle. Germline V lookup: CDR1 LNHDA, CDR2 SQIVND (reference sequence). CDR3 DNA sequence: TGTGCCAGTAGTATGGATAGATACAATGAGCAGTTCTTC. Translating it yields CASSMDRYNEQFF. Together with reference TRBV19 and TRBJ2-1, the CDR3 gives the full variable domain: DGGITQSPKYLFRKEGQNVTLSCEQNLNHDAMYWYRQDPGQGLRLIYYSQIVNDFQKGDIAEGYSVSREKKESFPLTVTSAQKNPTAFYLCASSMDRYNEQFFGPGTRLTVL.

This chain links TRBV21-1 with TRBJ1-5; TRBD1, as called in the table, went unchecked against the DNA. TRBV21-1 is recorded as a pseudogene. The CDR3 runs to 15 residues. The CDR3 reads CASSNVGTGGQPQHF. In nucleotides, the CDR3 is TGTGCCAGCAGCAACGTCGGGACAGGAGGGCAGCCCCAGCATTTT.

The chain links TRBV28 to TRBJ2-2; D is undetermined. Trimming cost V 6 bases and J 6 bases, with 8 bases left between them. This CDR3 is 12 amino acids long. Germline V lookup: CDR1 MDHEN, CDR2 SYDVKM. The CDR3 reads CASRPTPGELFF. The CDR3 nucleotides are TGTGCCAGCAGACCAACCCCCGGGGAGCTGTTTTTT.

The J gene is TRBJ2-1, the V gene TRBV2; 9 bases are a match to TRBD2. V trimming: 2 bases; J trimming: 12 bases; junction bases outside the gene matches: 5. This CDR3 is 13 amino acids long. The germline gives CDR1 SNHLY, CDR2 FYNNEI. The DNA for the CDR3 is TGTGCCAGCAGTGAAACCCTAGCGGGATGGCAGTTCTTC. Translation gives CASSETLAGWQFF. Full variable domain (missing parts from reference TRBV2 and TRBJ2-1): EPEVTQTPSHQVTQMGQEVILRCVPISNHLYFYWYRQILGQKVEFLVSFYNNEISEKSEIFDDQFSVERPDGSNFTLKIRSTKLEDSAMYFCASSETLAGWQFFGPGTRLTVL.

This sequence joins TRBV5-4 and TRBJ1-2, with D unclear. V lost 0 bases, J lost 7 bases, and 7 bases lay in between. CDR1 is SGHNT and CDR2 is YYREEE in the germline V gene (reference sequence). The CDR3 runs 12 residues. The DNA for the CDR3 is TGTGCCAGCAGCTTGGAAATGGTTGGCTACACCTTC. Its protein product is CASSLEMVGYTF.

A word on this clone: Other DNA sequences in the sample encode the same CDR3. The chain carries TRBV12-3 or TRBV12-4 and TRBJ1-3; the D is unclear. This CDR3 region has 13 residues. V gave up 1 base and J gave up 4 bases, with 5 bases separating them. The CDR3 spells CASSLVGGNTIYF. CDR3 DNA sequence: TGTGCCAGCAGTTTAGTGGGGGGAAACACCATATATTTT.

The chain is built from TRBV19 and TRBJ2-2, with 10 bases aligning to TRBD1. The CDR3 contains 16 residues. Germline V gene sequence: CDR1 LNHDA, CDR2 SQIVND (reference sequence). The V segment lost 10 bases and the J segment 7 bases; nucleotides outside the gene matches: 15. CDR3 coding DNA: TGTGCCACCCGGCGGACAGGACAGGGGGTTAGCGGGGAGCTGTTTTTT. It yields the protein CATRRTGQGVSGELFF.

The chain links TRBV3-1 (or the pseudogene TRBV3-2) to TRBJ1-6; TRBD1 aligns across 7 bases. CDR1 LGHDT and CDR2 YNNKEL come from the germline V gene (reference sequence). The CDR3 is 16 residues long. After removal of 4 bases from V and 6 bases from J, the junction contained 9 bases not matched to a gene. The CDR3 region has the DNA TGTGCCAGCAGCCCTCGAAGGGGGCGAGTTAATTCACCCCTCCACTTT. It translates to CASSPRRGRVNSPLHF.

This chain joins TRBV10-3 and TRBJ2-4, with 9 bases fitting TRBD1. This CDR3 comprises 15 residues. V shed 2 bases, J shed 2 bases, and the junction held 1 base outside the gene matches. From germline, CDR1 is ENHRY and CDR2 SYGVKD. DNA of the CDR3: TGTGCCATCAGTGAGGGACAGGGGACCAAAAACATTCAGTACTTC. Translated, it gives CAISEGQGTKNIQYF.

This clone showed up just once. The chain employs TRBV28 and TRBJ2-5, with 9 bases lining up with TRBD2. After removal of 5 bases from V and 6 bases from J, the junction contained 7 bases not matched to a gene. Germline lookup yields CDR1 MDHEN and CDR2 SYDVKM. This CDR3 contains 14 residues. The chain's CDR3 is CASSPQLAGKTQYF. CDR3 bases: TGTGCCAGCAGTCCCCAGCTAGCGGGGAAGACCCAGTACTTC. The full variable domain, its missing parts supplied by reference TRBV28 and TRBJ2-5, is DVKVTQSSRYLVKRTGEKVFLECVQDMDHENMFWYRQDPGLGLRLIYFSYDVKMKEKGDIPEGYSVSREKKERFSLILESASTNQTSMYLCASSPQLAGKTQYFGPGTRLLVL.

The chain employs TRBV30 and TRBJ2-1; D unclear. The CDR3 sequence is 10 residues long. Germline assignment: CDR1 GTSNPN and CDR2 SVGIG (reference sequence). The CDR3, as DNA: TGTGCGATCGGACGAAATGAGCAGTTCTTC. This encodes CAIGRNEQFF.

The chain has TRBV21-1 and TRBJ2-5; TRBD1 reflects the table's D call only, with no check against the DNA. TRBV21-1 is listed as a pseudogene. The CDR3 has 16 residues. CDR3: CASSTPGLRGRETQYF. The DNA of the CDR3 is TGTGCCAGCAGCACCCCGGGTTTAAGGGGGCGAGAGACCCAGTACTTC.

The V and J genes are TRBV30 and TRBJ1-3; D remains ambiguous. From germline, CDR1 is GTSNPN and CDR2 SVGIG (reference sequence). V gave up 2 bases and J gave up 0 bases, with 14 bases separating them. The CDR3 loop spans 16 amino acids. In DNA form, the CDR3 reads TGTGCCTGGAGTAAAACGGACGTCTACTCTGGAAACACCATATATTTT. Its protein product is CAWSKTDVYSGNTIYF.

J is TRBJ1-3 and V is TRBV27; TRBD1 matches 7 bases. The CDR3 covers 18 residues. CDR1 and CDR2 from the germline V gene are MNHEY and SMNVEV (reference sequence). V gave up 6 bases and J gave up 3 bases; unmatched junction bases: 17. CDR3 protein: CASSLTWEGQLVGNTIYF. The DNA for the CDR3 is TGTGCCAGCAGCCTGACCTGGGAGGGACAGCTTGTTGGAAACACCATATATTTT.

This clone occurred once. In DNA form, the CDR3 reads TGTGCCAGCAGTGGACGTCTTCCAATTACTTCTGGAAACACCATATATTTT. It yields the protein CASSGRLPITSGNTIYF. This chain joins TRBV2 and TRBJ1-3; no firm D call. Germline V gene data show CDR1 as SNHLY and CDR2 as FYNNEI. V was trimmed by 4 bases and J by 1 base, leaving 17 bases between them. There are 17 residues in the CDR3.

J is TRBJ2-7 and V is TRBV21-1. TRBV21-1 is a documented pseudogene. The CDR3 runs to 13 residues. CDR3 region: CASIWGASDEQYF. The DNA for the CDR3 is TGTGCCAGCATATGGGGGGCGAGTGACGAGCAGTACTTC.

The chain uses TRBV7-9 and TRBJ2-1; D gene ambiguous. With 5 bases removed from V and 8 bases from J, the gap between germline ends came to 13 bases. Germline V gene lookup returns CDR1 SEHNR and CDR2 FQNEAQ (reference sequence). The CDR3 runs to 13 residues. The CDR3 sequence: CASSPQELHEQFF. In DNA, the CDR3 is TGTGCCAGCAGCCCCCAGGAGCTCCATGAGCAGTTCTTC.

V and J are TRBV28 and TRBJ2-7; a possible D gene is TRBD2 (5 bases). V shed 2 bases and J shed 5 bases, with 13 bases lying between them. The CDR3 covers 14 residues. The germline V gene encodes CDR1 MDHEN and CDR2 SYDVKM. CDR3 DNA sequence: TGTGCCAGCAGTTTAGCCGGGGAAACCCACGAGCAGTACTTC. It specifies CASSLAGETHEQYF.

The genes are TRBV19 and TRBJ2-1; TRBD1 might be the D (6 bases). Between the trimmed V and J ends, which lost 10 bases and 2 bases, there was a span of 15 bases. Germline V gene lookup returns CDR1 LNHDA and CDR2 SQIVND (reference sequence). This CDR3 comprises 14 residues. CDR3 coding DNA: TGTGCCACGACCCGGGACACCCCCTACAATGAGCAGTTCTTC. Amino acids: CATTRDTPYNEQFF. Supplemented by reference TRBV19 and TRBJ2-1, the full variable domain reads DGGITQSPKYLFRKEGQNVTLSCEQNLNHDAMYWYRQDPGQGLRLIYYSQIVNDFQKGDIAEGYSVSREKKESFPLTVTSAQKNPTAFYLCATTRDTPYNEQFFGPGTRLTVL.

The chain links TRBV7-8 to TRBJ2-1, with a tentative D call TRBD2 (6 bases). Deletions cut 4 bases from V and 4 bases from J, with 11 bases between. The CDR3 contains 14 residues. Germline CDR1 SGHVS, CDR2 FQNEAQ. The CDR3 loop reads CASSSVSGYNEQFF. Written as DNA, the CDR3 is TGTGCCAGCAGCTCGGTCAGCGGGTACAATGAGCAGTTCTTC.

The rearrangement joins TRBV21-1 to TRBJ1-2; the table's D call TRBD1 went unverified against the DNA. TRBV21-1 is classified as a pseudogene. The CDR3 has 19 amino acids. The CDR3, as DNA: TGTGCCAGCAGCAGGCCAGGGCTGGTCCCGGGACAGGGGGATAATGGCTACACCTTC. This codes for CASSRPGLVPGQGDNGYTF.

This clone was seen once. The chain employs TRBV15 and TRBJ1-2; possible D gene TRBD1, 5 bases. The CDR3 runs to 13 residues. V lost 1 base and J lost 4, with 7 bases in between. Germline V gene lookup returns CDR1 LNHNV and CDR2 YYDKDF (reference sequence). In DNA, the CDR3 is TGTGCCACCAGCAGAGCGGGACTCTATGGCTACACCTTC. This translates into CATSRAGLYGYTF.

This chain connects TRBV2 to TRBJ1-2, with D tentatively TRBD1 (6 bases). This CDR3 is 13 amino acids long. V was pared by 6 bases and J by 8 bases, with 16 bases between. Germline V gene data show CDR1 as SNHLY and CDR2 as FYNNEI. This CDR3 is CASSEQGGYGYTF. CDR3 nucleotides: TGTGCCAGCAGCGAACAGGGAGGCTACGGCTACACCTTC.